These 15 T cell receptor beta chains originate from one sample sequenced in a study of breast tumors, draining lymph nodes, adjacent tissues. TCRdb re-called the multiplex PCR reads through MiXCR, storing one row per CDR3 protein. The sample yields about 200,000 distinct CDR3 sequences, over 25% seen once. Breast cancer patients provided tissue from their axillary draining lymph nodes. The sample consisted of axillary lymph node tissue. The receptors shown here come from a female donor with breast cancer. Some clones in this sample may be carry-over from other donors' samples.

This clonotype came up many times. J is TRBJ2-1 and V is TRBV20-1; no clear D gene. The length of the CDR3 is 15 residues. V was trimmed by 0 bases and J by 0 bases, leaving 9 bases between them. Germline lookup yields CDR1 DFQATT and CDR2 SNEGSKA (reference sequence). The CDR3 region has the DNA TGCAGTGCTAGAGATATAGGAGACTCCTACAATGAGCAGTTCTTC. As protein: CSARDIGDSYNEQFF.

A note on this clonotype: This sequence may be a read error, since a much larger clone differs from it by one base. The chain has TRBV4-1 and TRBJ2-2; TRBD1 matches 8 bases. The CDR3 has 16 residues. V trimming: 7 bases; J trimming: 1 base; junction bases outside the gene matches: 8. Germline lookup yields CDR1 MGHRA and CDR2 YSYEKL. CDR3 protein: CASNPARGRNTGELFF. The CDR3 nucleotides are TGCGCCAGCAACCCCGCCAGGGGGCGGAACACCGGGGAGCTGTTTTTT.

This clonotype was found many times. CDR3: CASSQWGTGELFF. The CDR3 DNA is TGTGCCAGCAGCCAATGGGGAACCGGGGAGCTGTTTTTT. This chain joins TRBV3-1 and TRBJ2-2, with D unresolved. Germline lookup yields CDR1 LGHDT and CDR2 YNNKEL (reference sequence). V lost 2 bases, J lost 5 bases, and 6 bases lay in between. This CDR3 comprises 13 residues.

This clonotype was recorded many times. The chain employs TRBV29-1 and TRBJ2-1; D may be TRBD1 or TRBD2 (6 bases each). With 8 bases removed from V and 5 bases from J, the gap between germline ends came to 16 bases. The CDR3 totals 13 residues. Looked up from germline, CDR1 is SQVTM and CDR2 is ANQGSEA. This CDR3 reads CSSWRGNNNEQFF. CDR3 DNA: TGCAGCTCCTGGAGGGGGAACAACAATGAGCAGTTCTTC.

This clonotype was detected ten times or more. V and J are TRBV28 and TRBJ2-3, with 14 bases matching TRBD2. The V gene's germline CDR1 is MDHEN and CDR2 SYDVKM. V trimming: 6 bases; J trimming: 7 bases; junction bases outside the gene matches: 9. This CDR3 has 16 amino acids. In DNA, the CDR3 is TGTGCCAGCAGCGGGACTAGCGGGAGTACTATCCATACGCAGTATTTT. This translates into CASSGTSGSTIHTQYF.

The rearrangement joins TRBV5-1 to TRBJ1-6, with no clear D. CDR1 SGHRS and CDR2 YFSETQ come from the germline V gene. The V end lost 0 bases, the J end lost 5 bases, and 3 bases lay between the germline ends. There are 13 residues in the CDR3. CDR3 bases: TGCGCCAGCAGCTTGGGGGATAATTCACCCCTCCACTTT. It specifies CASSLGDNSPLHF. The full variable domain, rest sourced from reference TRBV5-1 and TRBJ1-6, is KAGVTQTPRYLIKTRGQQVTLSCSPISGHRSVSWYQQTPGQGLQFLFEYFSETQRNKGNFPGRFSGRQFSNSRSEMNVSTLELGDSALYLCASSLGDNSPLHFGNGTRLTVT.

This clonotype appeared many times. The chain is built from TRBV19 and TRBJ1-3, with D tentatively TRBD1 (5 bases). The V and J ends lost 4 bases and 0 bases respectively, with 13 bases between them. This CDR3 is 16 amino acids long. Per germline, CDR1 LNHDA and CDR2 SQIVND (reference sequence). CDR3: CASSTNRLPSGNTIYF. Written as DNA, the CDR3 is TGTGCCAGTAGTACCAACAGGTTACCCTCTGGAAACACCATATATTTT. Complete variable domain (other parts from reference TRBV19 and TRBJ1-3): DGGITQSPKYLFRKEGQNVTLSCEQNLNHDAMYWYRQDPGQGLRLIYYSQIVNDFQKGDIAEGYSVSREKKESFPLTVTSAQKNPTAFYLCASSTNRLPSGNTIYFGEGSWLTVV.

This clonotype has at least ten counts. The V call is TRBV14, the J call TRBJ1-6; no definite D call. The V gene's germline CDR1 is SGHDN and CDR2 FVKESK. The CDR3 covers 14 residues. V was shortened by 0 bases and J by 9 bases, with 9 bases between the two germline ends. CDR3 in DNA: TGTGCCAGCAGCCAAGATTCGGTCTTTTCACCCCTCCACTTT. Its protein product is CASSQDSVFSPLHF.

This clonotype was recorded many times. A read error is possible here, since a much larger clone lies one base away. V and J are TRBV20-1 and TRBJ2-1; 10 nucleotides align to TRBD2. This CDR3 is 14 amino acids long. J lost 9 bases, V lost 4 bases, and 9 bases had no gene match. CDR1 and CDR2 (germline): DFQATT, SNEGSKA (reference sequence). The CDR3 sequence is CSANGLAEITEQFF. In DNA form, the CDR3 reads TGCAGTGCTAACGGACTAGCGGAGATCACTGAGCAGTTCTTC.

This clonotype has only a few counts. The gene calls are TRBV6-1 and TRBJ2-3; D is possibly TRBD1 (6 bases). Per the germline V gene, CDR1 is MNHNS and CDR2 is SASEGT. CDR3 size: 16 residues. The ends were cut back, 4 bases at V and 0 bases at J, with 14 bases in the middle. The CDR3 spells CASSARTDPSTDTQYF. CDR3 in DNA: TGTGCCAGCAGTGCTAGGACAGACCCTAGCACAGATACGCAGTATTTT.

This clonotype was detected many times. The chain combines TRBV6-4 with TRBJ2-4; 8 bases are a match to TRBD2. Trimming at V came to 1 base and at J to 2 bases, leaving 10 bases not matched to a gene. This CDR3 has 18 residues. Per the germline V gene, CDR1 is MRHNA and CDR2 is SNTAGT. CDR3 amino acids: CASSDFTSGRGSKNIQYF. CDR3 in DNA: TGTGCCAGCAGTGACTTTACAAGCGGGAGAGGGTCCAAAAACATTCAGTACTTC.

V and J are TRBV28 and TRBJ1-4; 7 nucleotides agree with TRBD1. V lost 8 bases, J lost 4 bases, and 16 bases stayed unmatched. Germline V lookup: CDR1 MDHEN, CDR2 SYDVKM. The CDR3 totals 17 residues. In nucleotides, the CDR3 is TGTGCCAGCTCCTTAGGGGGCGGGCGCGGGAGTAATGAAAAACTGTTTTTT. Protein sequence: CASSLGGGRGSNEKLFF. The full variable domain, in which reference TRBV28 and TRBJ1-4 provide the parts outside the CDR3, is DVKVTQSSRYLVKRTGEKVFLECVQDMDHENMFWYRQDPGLGLRLIYFSYDVKMKEKGDIPEGYSVSREKKERFSLILESASTNQTSMYLCASSLGGGRGSNEKLFFGSGTQLSVL.

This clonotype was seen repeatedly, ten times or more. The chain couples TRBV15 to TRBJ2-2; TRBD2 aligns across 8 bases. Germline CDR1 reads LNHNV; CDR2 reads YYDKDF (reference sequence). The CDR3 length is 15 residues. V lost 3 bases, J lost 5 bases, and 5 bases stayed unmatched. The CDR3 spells CATSSGRANTGELFF. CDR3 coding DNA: TGTGCCACCAGCAGCGGGAGGGCCAATACCGGGGAGCTGTTTTTT.

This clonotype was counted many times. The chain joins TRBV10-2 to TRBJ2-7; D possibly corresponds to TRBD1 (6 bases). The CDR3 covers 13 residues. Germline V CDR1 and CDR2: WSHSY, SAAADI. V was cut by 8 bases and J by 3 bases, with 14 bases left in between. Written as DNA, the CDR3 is TGCGCCAGCCGACGACAAGGGGGCTACGAGCAGTACTTC. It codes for CASRRQGGYEQYF.

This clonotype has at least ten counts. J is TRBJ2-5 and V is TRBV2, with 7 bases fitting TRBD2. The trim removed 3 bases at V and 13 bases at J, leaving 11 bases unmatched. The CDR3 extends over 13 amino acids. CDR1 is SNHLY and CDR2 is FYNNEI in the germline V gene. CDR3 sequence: CASSEGGGDYLYF. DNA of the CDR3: TGTGCCAGCAGTGAGGGAGGAGGGGACTATTTGTACTTC. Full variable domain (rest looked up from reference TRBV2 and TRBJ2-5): EPEVTQTPSHQVTQMGQEVILRCVPISNHLYFYWYRQILGQKVEFLVSFYNNEISEKSEIFDDQFSVERPDGSNFTLKIRSTKLEDSAMYFCASSEGGGDYLYFGPGTRLLVL.